Below are 16 T cell receptor beta chains sequenced from a single sample in a study of early T cells in non-severe SARS-CoV-2 infection. TCRdb reprocessed the 5' RACE reads with MiXCR, giving one entry per CDR3 protein. The data contain tens of thousands of distinct CDR3 sequences, about 6.4% of them singletons. The sequenced sample was whole blood, obtained at baseline. These receptors originate from an adult who was a healthcare worker with PCR-confirmed SARS-CoV-2 infection or an uninfected control (not recorded which).

In its sample, this clonotype was seen a few times. The V call is TRBV9, the J call TRBJ2-3, with D perhaps matching TRBD2 (7 bases). CDR1 and CDR2 from the germline V gene are SGDLS and YYNGEE. The CDR3 totals 17 residues. Trimming removed 0 bases at V and 2 bases at J, with 16 bases between. CDR3 region: CASSVEGGYRFTDTQYF. The CDR3 nucleotides read TGTGCCAGCAGCGTAGAGGGGGGGTACAGGTTCACAGATACGCAGTATTTT.

This clonotype appeared a few times. The chain joins TRBV11-2 to TRBJ2-7; 13 nucleotides line up with TRBD2. The germline gives CDR1 SGHAT, CDR2 FQNNGV. The CDR3 spans 16 residues. V trimming: 1 base; J trimming: 3 bases; junction bases outside the gene matches: 3. The CDR3 nucleotides read TGTGCCAGCAGCTTAGGCGGGACTAGCGGGATCTACGAGCAGTACTTC. Translated: CASSLGGTSGIYEQYF.

Concerning this clonotype itself: A read error is possible here, since a much larger clone lies one base away. The rearrangement uses TRBV5-6 and TRBJ2-3; D tentatively reads TRBD1 or TRBD2 (5 bases each). This CDR3 has 14 amino acids. The V end was cut by 4 bases, the J end by 0 bases, with 9 bases between. CDR1 SGHDT and CDR2 YYEEEE come from the germline V gene. This CDR3 reads CASSLGTSTDTQYF. In DNA form, the CDR3 reads TGTGCCAGCAGCCTAGGGACGAGCACAGATACGCAGTATTTT.

This clonotype has more than one count but fewer than ten. V gene TRBV5-4 combines with J gene TRBJ1-2; 7 nucleotides line up with TRBD1. V lost 0 bases and J lost 3; bases outside the gene matches: 5. CDR1 SGHNT and CDR2 YYREEE come from the germline V gene (reference sequence). CDR3 length: 15 amino acids. CDR3: CASSLDPGGDYGYTF. CDR3 in DNA: TGTGCCAGCAGCTTGGACCCAGGGGGTGACTATGGCTACACCTTC.

This clonotype has more than one count but fewer than ten. The genes are TRBV6-5 and TRBJ2-1, with 7 positions matching TRBD2. The length of the CDR3 is 12 residues. Germline lookup yields CDR1 MNHEY and CDR2 SVGAGI. The junction had 5 bases not matched to a gene; V was cut back by 6 bases and J by 9 bases. The CDR3 DNA is TGTGCCAGCAGGCTGGGAGGGGCTGAGCAGTTCTTC. It codes for CASRLGGAEQFF.

The table lists this clonotype with a few counts. The gene calls are TRBV12-3 or TRBV12-4 and TRBJ2-7; either TRBD1 or TRBD2 may fit D (6 bases each). V was shortened by 6 bases and J by 7 bases, with 19 bases between the two germline ends. This CDR3 spans 14 amino acids. The CDR3 coding sequence is TGTGCCAGCAGCCCTCTCCGGGGGCCCTGGGAGCAGTACTTC. Amino acids: CASSPLRGPWEQYF.

This clonotype was observed many times. This sequence joins TRBV7-2 and TRBJ2-2, with 10 bases identical to TRBD2. Germline CDR1 SGHTA, CDR2 FQGNSA. This CDR3 contains 19 residues. The J segment lost 4 bases and the V segment lost 0 bases, leaving 11 bases of the junction unmatched. CDR3 amino acids: CASSLAPGSGGRGTGELFF. The CDR3 coding sequence is TGTGCCAGCAGCTTAGCCCCGGGTAGCGGGGGGAGGGGCACCGGGGAGCTGTTTTTT.

This clonotype was recorded many times. The chain employs TRBV27 and TRBJ2-6; 10 positions agree with TRBD1. Germline V gives CDR1 MNHEY, CDR2 SMNVEV (reference sequence). J lost 0 bases, V lost 3 bases, and 2 bases had no gene match. The CDR3 sequence is 17 residues long. CDR3 nucleotide sequence: TGTGCCAGCAGTTTCAGGGACAGGGGCTCTGGGGCCAACGTCCTGACTTTC. Encoded protein: CASSFRDRGSGANVLTF.

Only a few counts were recorded for this clonotype. The V call is TRBV5-1, the J call TRBJ2-7; D gene uncertain. The CDR3 runs 12 residues. Looked up from germline, CDR1 is SGHRS and CDR2 is YFSETQ. V lost 0 bases and J 3 bases, leaving 4 bases between the germline ends. CDR3 bases: TGCGCCAGCAGCTTGGACAACTACGAGCAGTACTTC. Translated: CASSLDNYEQYF.

The sample holds many counts of this clonotype. This rearrangement joins TRBV27 to TRBJ1-6; a possible D gene is TRBD1 (6 bases). Trimming took off 1 base at V and 7 bases at J, with 11 bases between the two ends. Germline V gene sequence: CDR1 MNHEY, CDR2 SMNVEV (reference sequence). The CDR3 runs to 15 residues. This CDR3 reads CASSLLQGGNSPLHF. For the CDR3, the DNA is TGTGCCAGCAGTTTATTACAGGGTGGGAATTCACCCCTCCACTTT.

At least ten counts were recorded for this clonotype. This chain joins TRBV12-3 or TRBV12-4 and TRBJ1-4; D ambiguous. The CDR3 sequence is 14 residues long. The V gene lost 2 bases and the J gene lost 3 bases, with 7 bases spanning the gap. CDR3 residues: CASSLKGSNEKLFF. The DNA for the CDR3 is TGTGCCAGCAGTTTAAAGGGTTCTAATGAAAAACTGTTTTTT.

This sequence joins TRBV7-2 and TRBJ1-5, with a weak D call TRBD1 (5 bases). With 4 bases removed from V and 5 bases from J, the gap between germline ends came to 12 bases. The CDR3 spans 14 residues. Germline loops: CDR1 SGHTA, CDR2 FQGNSA. The CDR3 coding sequence is TGTGCCAGCAGCTCGTGGGGCGTAGATCAGCCCCAGCATTTT. Its protein is CASSSWGVDQPQHF.

This clonotype has more than one count but fewer than ten. This chain uses TRBV28 with TRBJ2-5, with D hard to call. There are 13 residues in the CDR3. The ends were cut back, 3 bases at V and 4 bases at J, with 9 bases in the middle. Per the germline V gene, CDR1 is MDHEN and CDR2 is SYDVKM. CDR3 nucleotides: TGTGCCAGCAGTTTTGGGCAGTCAGAGACCCAGTACTTC. This gives the protein CASSFGQSETQYF.

This clonotype was counted at least ten times. The chain links TRBV28 to TRBJ1-6, with TRBD1 as a possible D gene (6 bases). The V end lost 6 bases, the J end lost 5 bases, and 17 bases lay between the germline ends. Germline lookup yields CDR1 MDHEN and CDR2 SYDVKM. This CDR3 has 16 amino acids. CDR3 sequence reads: CASREIQGFHNSPLHF. CDR3 DNA sequence: TGTGCCAGCAGAGAAATCCAGGGGTTCCATAATTCACCCCTCCACTTT.

This clonotype was observed many times. This chain links TRBV6-5 with TRBJ1-2, with TRBD1 identical over 7 bases. V was clipped by 6 bases and J by 6 bases; unmatched bases: 7. CDR3 length: 13 amino acids. The germline gives CDR1 MNHEY, CDR2 SVGAGI. The CDR3 DNA reads TGTGCCAGCAGGGACAGGCCCTCCGATGGCTACACCTTC. Amino acid sequence: CASRDRPSDGYTF.

In its sample, this clonotype was seen many times. The genes are TRBV28 and TRBJ1-6; D unclear. The CDR3 length is 15 residues. Trimming pared 7 bases from V and 7 bases from J, leaving 17 bases between. The germline V gene encodes CDR1 MDHEN and CDR2 SYDVKM. DNA for the CDR3: TGTGCCAGCAAAAAGGCGTTACTTGAGAATTCACCCCTCCACTTT. This codes for CASKKALLENSPLHF.